This T cell receptor (beta chain) emerged from a study of ipilimumab plus nivolumab after autologous stem cell transplantation. Overall study: Typical patient got a handful of ipilimumab doses and fewer than 10 nivolumab doses (median).

V was shortened by 8 bases and J by 0 bases, with 12 bases between the two germline ends. The CDR3 totals 14 residues. From germline, CDR1 is MDHEN and CDR2 SYDVKM. The protocol was immunoSEQ multiplex PCR, while the TCRdb copy is restricted to in-frame clones and leaves out a portion. The repertoire has tens of thousands of clones, over 90% of them found once; the top ten carry 0.75% to 1%. The specimen comprised PBMCs, sampled in a trial of ipilimumab plus nivolumab as post-transplant consolidation. The chain is built from TRBV28 and TRBJ2-3; tentative D call: TRBD2 (6 bases). The sequence was obtained from a male donor with multiple myeloma. The DNA of the CDR3 is TGTGCCAGCGTAGCGGCTACTAGCACAGATACGCAGTATTTT. Its translation is CASVAATSTDTQYF.